The present entry profiles one T cell receptor beta chain with its context. The specificity of this receptor is unknown. One base away there is no much larger clone; base qualities are not given. The data were obtained in a study of TIL therapy for anti-PD-1-resistant metastatic lung cancer (dated by TCRdb to about 2021). Regarding the complete study: Tumors were harvested before any PD-1/PD-L1 blockade; patients then received nivolumab, and those progressing received lymphodepletion, expanded TIL infusion and IL-2. Enrolled patients had a median age of almost 55 years (range roughly 35-85) and a median tumor PD-L1 proportion score of around 6%. Tumor and peripheral blood T cell receptor beta sequencing was used to track clonotypes across tumor, expanded TIL product and serial blood samples. Most of the cohort had lung adenocarcinoma, a few tumors were EGFR-mutant and two were ALK-rearranged, and half of the patients were current or former smokers. Across the cohort, whole-exome sequencing showed a median non-synonymous tumor mutation burden of roughly 1.5 mutations per megabase.

TCR beta CDR3 regions were amplified from genomic DNA by bias-controlled multiplex PCR with the immunoSEQ v3 hsTCRB kit. TCR libraries were sequenced on an Illumina NextSeq 500 to approximately 2 million read pairs for survey level or about 4.5-6.5 million for deep level. The source study handled its data this way. Clonality was reported by immunoSEQ Analyzer software, which also assigned V, D and J genes and filtered out non-productive sequences. Repertoires were compared by productive Simpson clonality and by the Morisita overlap index of productive TRB rearrangements between infused TIL and blood. Absolute clonotype counts in blood were estimated by multiplying the lymphocyte count by the CD3+ fraction and by the productive frequency of the clone. TCRdb's version of the immuneACCESS table is confined to in-frame rearrangements and falls short of the full clone set. An unresolved V gene accounts for under half of the shortfall where checked; the remainder is of unknown origin. V and J calls and clone size are those listed in that table; D and trimming were worked out from the DNA. Recorded for this sample are tens of thousands of clones; roughly 84% of them occurred a single time. The top ten constitute 2.5% to 3% of the sample.

Findings and caveats that apply to the study as a whole: Clonotypes from the infused TIL partially replaced the baseline peripheral repertoire and then declined over months, and persistence showed no apparent association with response. The study protocol defined all tumor marker inferences as exploratory. Generalizability was limited because the cohort was highly selected, with more treatment-naive, never-smoker and oncogene-addicted patients included than is typical.

What the time point label conveys for this sample: pre-treatment sample, taken before nivolumab and TIL therapy. Adults with stage 4 NSCLC were enrolled in a dual-center phase I trial from 2017 to early 2020. Samples came from a single-arm, open-label phase I trial of tumor-infiltrating lymphocyte therapy with nivolumab in advanced non-small cell lung cancer. Blood mononuclear cells were isolated from EDTA tubes by Ficoll gradient and were snap-frozen as pellets, and DNA was extracted with a Qiagen mini-prep kit. Taken from the germline V gene, the CDR1 and CDR2 loops are SGHRS and YFSETQ. V loses 4 bases of germline sequence and J loses 3 bases, and the interval between the two ends is 10 bases. From cysteine to phenylalanine, the CDR3 is 13 amino acids long. Here the CDR3 DNA is all that survives: 39 bases in frame from base 1.

The V and J segments used are TRBV5-1 and TRBJ2-5, with TRBD1 tentatively as D gene (5 bases match). Material: blood, obtained at baseline. The sequence derives from a person aged 25-80 years with non-small cell lung cancer. The CDR3 loop reads CASSPDRKETQYF. The nucleotide sequence is TGCGCCAGCAGCCCCGACAGAAAAGAGACCCAGTACTTC.